This entry lists 9 T cell receptor beta chains sequenced from one sample in a study of shared clonotypes between healthy human individuals. The table came from immunoSEQ multiplex PCR; TCRdb's copy has only in-frame clones and leaves some out. This sample yields around 1,000,000 clones, of which approximately 80% are seen a single time; over 0.8% belongs to the top ten. Source material: memory CD4+ T cells from PBMCs. Subset meaning: CD45RA-negative fraction. These receptors were taken from a man in his late teens or twenties in good health. Some clones in this sample may be carry-over from other donors' samples.

V and J are TRBV6-6 and TRBJ2-4; maybe TRBD2 (5 bases). Deletions cut 5 bases from V and 3 bases from J, with 14 bases between. The CDR3 runs to 15 residues. Germline values: CDR1 MNHNY, CDR2 SVGAGI (reference sequence). CDR3 sequence (DNA): TGTGCCAGCAGTGCAGCCGGGAAAATCAAAAACATTCAGTACTTC. It translates to CASSAAGKIKNIQYF.

The rearrangement links TRBV11-2 to TRBJ1-1, with no clear D. The germline CDR1 and CDR2 sequences are SGHAT and FQNNGV. The CDR3 is 15 residues long. Trimming left V 5 bases short and J 4 bases short, with 17 bases between. In nucleotides, the CDR3 is TGTGCCAGCAGCAAAAGGGCCCACCCCGGCACTGAAGCTTTCTTT. It translates to CASSKRAHPGTEAFF.

This rearrangement joins TRBV28 to TRBJ2-1; unclear D gene. Germline V gene data show CDR1 as MDHEN and CDR2 as SYDVKM. The CDR3 is 13 amino acids. V was trimmed by 1 base and J by 14 bases, leaving 15 bases between them. The CDR3 DNA reads TGTGCCAGCAGTTTATACCTTCGGCACAATAAGTTCTTC. It encodes CASSLYLRHNKFF. Looking up the rest from reference TRBV28 and TRBJ2-1 gives the full variable domain: DVKVTQSSRYLVKRTGEKVFLECVQDMDHENMFWYRQDPGLGLRLIYFSYDVKMKEKGDIPEGYSVSREKKERFSLILESASTNQTSMYLCASSLYLRHNKFFGPGTRLTVL.

The chain carries TRBV5-1 and TRBJ2-5, with D possibly TRBD2 on 6 matching bases. From germline, CDR1 is SGHRS and CDR2 YFSETQ. Trimming pared 2 bases from V and 5 bases from J, leaving 10 bases between. The CDR3 extends over 13 amino acids. The CDR3 spells CASSLASGETQYF. The CDR3 bases are TGCGCCAGCAGCTTAGCGAGCGGGGAGACCCAGTACTTC.

The chain uses TRBV4-3 and TRBJ2-7; 10 bases line up with TRBD1. The V and J ends lost 1 base and 4 bases, in that order; junction bases with no gene match: 7. The CDR3 has 16 residues. The V gene's germline CDR1 is LGHNA and CDR2 YSLEER. The CDR3 sequence is CASSQGTGTGAYEQYF. CDR3 bases: TGCGCCAGCAGCCAAGGAACCGGGACAGGGGCGTACGAGCAGTACTTC.

This chain joins TRBV30 and TRBJ2-2; no clear D. V lost 4 bases to trimming and J lost 1 base, with 13 bases between them. CDR1 is GTSNPN, CDR2 SVGIG, per germline (reference sequence). This CDR3 has 15 amino acids. In DNA, the CDR3 is TGTGCCTGGATGGGTGGGTCGGGGAACACCGGGGAGCTGTTTTTT. It is translated as CAWMGGSGNTGELFF.

This clone was observed a handful of times. This clone may be a read error of a much larger clone one base away. The sample carries other DNA sequences with the same CDR3. V gene TRBV30 combines with J gene TRBJ1-2, with unresolved D. CDR1 is GTSNPN, CDR2 SVGIG, per germline (reference sequence). The CDR3 is made up of 12 amino acids. CDR3 region: CAWSRPTYGYTF. The CDR3 bases are TGTGCTTGGAGTCGACCGACCTATGGCTACACCTTC.

The chain recombines TRBV5-1 with TRBJ2-4, with D perhaps given as TRBD1 or TRBD2 (5 bases each). The CDR3 runs 14 residues. Trimming removed 4 bases from V and 8 bases from J, with 16 bases in between. Germline V gives CDR1 SGHRS, CDR2 YFSETQ. In DNA form, the CDR3 reads TGCGCCAGCAGCCCGGGACGACGAGTAGACATTCAGTACTTC. It yields the protein CASSPGRRVDIQYF.

This rearrangement joins TRBV28 to TRBJ1-1; D is unclear. From germline, CDR1 is MDHEN and CDR2 SYDVKM. V was clipped by 2 bases and J by 4 bases, with 11 bases between them. The CDR3 is made up of 14 amino acids. The CDR3 region has the DNA TGTGCCAGCAGTTTAAGTTACGGATTCACTGAAGCTTTCTTT. Translated, it gives CASSLSYGFTEAFF. The full variable domain, with the rest looked up from reference TRBV28 and TRBJ1-1, is DVKVTQSSRYLVKRTGEKVFLECVQDMDHENMFWYRQDPGLGLRLIYFSYDVKMKEKGDIPEGYSVSREKKERFSLILESASTNQTSMYLCASSLSYGFTEAFFGQGTRLTVV.